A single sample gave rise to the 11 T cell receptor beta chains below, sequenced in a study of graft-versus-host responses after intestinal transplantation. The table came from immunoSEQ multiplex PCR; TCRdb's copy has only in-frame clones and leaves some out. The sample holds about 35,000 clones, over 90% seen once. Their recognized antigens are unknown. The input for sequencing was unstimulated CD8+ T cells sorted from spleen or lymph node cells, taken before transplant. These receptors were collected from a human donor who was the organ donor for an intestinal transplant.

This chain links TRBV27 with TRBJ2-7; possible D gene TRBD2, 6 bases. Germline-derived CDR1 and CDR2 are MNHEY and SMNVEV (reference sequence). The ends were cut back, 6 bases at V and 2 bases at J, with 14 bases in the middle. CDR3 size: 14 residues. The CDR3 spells CASRPGAGTYEQYF. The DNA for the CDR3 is TGTGCCAGCAGACCGGGTGCGGGAACCTACGAGCAGTACTTC.

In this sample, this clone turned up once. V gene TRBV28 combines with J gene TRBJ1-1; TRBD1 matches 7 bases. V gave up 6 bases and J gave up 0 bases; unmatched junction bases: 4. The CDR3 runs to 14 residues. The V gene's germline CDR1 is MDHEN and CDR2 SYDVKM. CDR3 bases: TGTGCCAGCAGCACGGGACAGTTGAACACTGAAGCTTTCTTT. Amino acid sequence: CASSTGQLNTEAFF.

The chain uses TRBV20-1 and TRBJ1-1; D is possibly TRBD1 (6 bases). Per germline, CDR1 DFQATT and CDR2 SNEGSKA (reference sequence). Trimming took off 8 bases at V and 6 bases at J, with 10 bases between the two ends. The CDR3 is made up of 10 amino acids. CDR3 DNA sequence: TGCAGTTGGGGGGCTGCTGAAGCTTTCTTT. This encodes CSWGAAEAFF.

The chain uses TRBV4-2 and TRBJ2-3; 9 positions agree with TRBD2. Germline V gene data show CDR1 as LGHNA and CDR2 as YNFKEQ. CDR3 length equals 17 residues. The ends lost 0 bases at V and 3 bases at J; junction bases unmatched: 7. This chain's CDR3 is CASSQEGSGRSTDTQYF. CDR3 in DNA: TGTGCCAGCAGCCAAGAAGGCAGCGGGAGGTCAACAGATACGCAGTATTTT.

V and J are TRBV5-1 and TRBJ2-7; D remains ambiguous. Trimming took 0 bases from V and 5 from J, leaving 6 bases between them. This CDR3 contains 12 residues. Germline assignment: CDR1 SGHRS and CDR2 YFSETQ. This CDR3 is CASSLDRNEQYF. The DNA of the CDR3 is TGCGCCAGCAGCTTGGACCGGAACGAGCAGTACTTC.

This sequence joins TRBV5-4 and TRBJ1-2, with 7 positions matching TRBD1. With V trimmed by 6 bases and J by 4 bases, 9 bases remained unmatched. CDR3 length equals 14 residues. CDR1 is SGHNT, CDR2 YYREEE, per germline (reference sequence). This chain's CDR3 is CASKPGQTIYGYTF. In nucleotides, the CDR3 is TGTGCCAGCAAACCGGGACAGACAATCTATGGCTACACCTTC. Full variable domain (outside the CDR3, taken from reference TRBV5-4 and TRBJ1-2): ETGVTQSPTHLIKTRGQQVTLRCSSQSGHNTVSWYQQALGQGPQFIFQYYREEENGRGNFPPRFSGLQFPNYSSELNVNALELDDSALYLCASKPGQTIYGYTFGSGTRLTVV.

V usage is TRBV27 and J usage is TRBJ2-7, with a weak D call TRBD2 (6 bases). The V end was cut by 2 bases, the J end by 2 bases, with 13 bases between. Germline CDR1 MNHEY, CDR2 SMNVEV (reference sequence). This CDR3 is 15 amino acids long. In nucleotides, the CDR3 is TGTGCCAGCAGTTTACGGGTCGGCGGGACCTACGAGCAGTACTTC. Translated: CASSLRVGGTYEQYF.

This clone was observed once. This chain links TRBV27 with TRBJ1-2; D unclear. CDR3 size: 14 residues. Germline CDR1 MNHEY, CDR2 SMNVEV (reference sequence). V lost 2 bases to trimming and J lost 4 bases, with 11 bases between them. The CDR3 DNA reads TGTGCCAGCAGTTTAGTGGAAGGTGGCTATGGCTACACCTTC. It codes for CASSLVEGGYGYTF.

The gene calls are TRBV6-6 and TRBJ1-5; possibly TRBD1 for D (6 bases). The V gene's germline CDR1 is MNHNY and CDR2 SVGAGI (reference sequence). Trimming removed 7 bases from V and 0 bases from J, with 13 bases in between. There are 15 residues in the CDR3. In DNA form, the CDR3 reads TGTGCCAGCACCTGGACAGAAAATAGCAATCAGCCCCAGCATTTT. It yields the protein CASTWTENSNQPQHF.

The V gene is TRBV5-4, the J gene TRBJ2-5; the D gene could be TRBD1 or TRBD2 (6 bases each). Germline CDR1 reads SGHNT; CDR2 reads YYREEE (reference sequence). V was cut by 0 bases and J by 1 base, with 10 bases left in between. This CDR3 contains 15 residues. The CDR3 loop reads CASSLGGAPQETQYF. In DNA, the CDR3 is TGTGCCAGCAGCTTGGGGGGGGCTCCCCAAGAGACCCAGTACTTC.

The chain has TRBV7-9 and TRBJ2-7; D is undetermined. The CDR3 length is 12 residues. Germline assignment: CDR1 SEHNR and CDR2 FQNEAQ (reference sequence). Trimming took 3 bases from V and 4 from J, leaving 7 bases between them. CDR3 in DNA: TGTGCCAGCAGCTTGCGCGTTTACGAGCAGTACTTC. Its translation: CASSLRVYEQYF.